This TCR beta chain was identified during a study of blood T cells in healthy people across ages. The CDR3 loop spans 16 amino acids. The V segment lost 7 bases and the J segment 0 bases; nucleotides outside the gene matches: 8. This clonotype was observed many times. The use of a sample-barcoded 5' primer and a J-beta primer mix characterized a second PCR of roughly 6 to 11 cycles. TCRdb reprocessed the 5' RACE reads via MiXCR and lists one record per CDR3 protein. The repertoire includes just under 900,000 distinct CDR3 sequences, 29% of them detected once, and approximately 15% sits in the top ten.

The TCR comes from a woman older than 75 in good health. The chain joins TRBV12-3 or TRBV12-4 to TRBJ2-4; TRBD2 aligns across 8 bases. The specimen was blood. The CDR3 nucleotides read TGTGCCAGCACCGAAACTAGCGGAAAAGCCAAAAACATTCAGTACTTC. Translated, it gives CASTETSGKAKNIQYF.